This T cell receptor (beta chain) was captured by sequencing in a study of spatial heterogeneity in lung cancer. Study as a whole: More beta-chain than alpha-chain sequences were consistently detected. Study observations and caveats: Blood showed ubiquitous tumor TCRs more often at resection than at routine follow-up.

The length of the CDR3 is 14 residues. The ends were cut back, 0 bases at V and 5 bases at J, with 10 bases in the middle. The time point here: sample taken at primary tumor resection. The input material, whole RNA from tumor, nontumor lung or frozen PBMC, was sequenced unsorted. The donors comprised roughly 71 untreated early-stage non-small cell lung cancer patients. Individual TCR cDNA molecules each bore their own unique molecular identifier. From the 5' RACE reads, TCRdb called clonotypes with MiXCR, one entry per CDR3 protein. Here the sample spans tens of thousands of distinct CDR3 sequences, roughly 12% being singletons. The sample holds many counts of this clonotype. The antigen is undetermined.

The origin of this receptor is a male donor with early-stage non-small cell lung cancer. The J gene is TRBJ2-5, the V gene TRBV12-3 or TRBV12-4; D might be TRBD1 (6 bases). Sequenced here: PBMCs, sampled at surgery. The CDR3, as DNA: TGTGCCAGCAGTTTAGCCACAGGGATGGAGACCCAGTACTTC. The encoded protein is CASSLATGMETQYF.